The rows below give T cell receptor beta chains drawn from one sample of a study of T cells of healthy individuals. TCRdb fed the 5' RACE reads into MiXCR, producing one record per CDR3 protein. The sample records 85,000 to 100,000 distinct CDR3 sequences, roughly 15% being singletons. All receptors come from a human donor in good health. The CDR3 runs from the conserved cysteine through the conserved F or W. A D gene is named only where the DNA matches it firmly. Not all rows give a size; the values are once, few, many and, for expanded clones, a class.

j_call d_call clone_size v_call cdr3_nt cdr3_aa
TRBJ2-1 TRBD2 - TRBV7-9 TGTGCCAGCAGCCCCCCCCTGGCGGGAGGATCAGGGGTTATCAATGAGCAGTTCTTC CASSPPLAGGSGVINEQFF
TRBJ2-3 - few TRBV2 TGTGCCAGCAGTTTGGCAGACCCGCAGTATTTT CASSLADPQYF
TRBJ2-2 TRBD1 few TRBV20-1 TGCAGTGCTCACCACAGGGGGAACACCGGGGAGCTGTTTTTT CSAHHRGNTGELFF
TRBJ2-1 TRBD2 - TRBV10-3 TGTGCCATCAGTGATGGGAGCGGGACTAGGTTCGGCGAGCAGTTCTTC CAISDGSGTRFGEQFF
TRBJ1-2 TRBD1 - TRBV20-1 TGCAGTGCTAGTATTGGGGGGACAGGGGGAGCCTATGGCTACACCTTC CSASIGGTGGAYGYTF
TRBJ2-1 - - TRBV28 TGTGCCAGCAGGCGTATTGGGGGTTCTTCCCCCTCCAATGAGCAGTTCTTC CASRRIGGSSPSNEQFF
TRBJ2-1 - few TRBV5-6 TGTGCCAGCAGCTCGGAACTAGTGTACAATGAGCAGTTCTTC CASSSELVYNEQFF
TRBJ2-3 - - TRBV7-3 TGTGCCAGCAGCCCAATGGCAGAAACACGCACAGATACGCAGTATTTT CASSPMAETRTDTQYF
TRBJ2-1 - - TRBV5-1 TGCGCCAGCAGCCGAGACAGTGGGTCCTACAATGAGCAGTTCTTC CASSRDSGSYNEQFF
TRBJ1-1 - - TRBV24-1 TGTGCCACCAGTGATTTGAAGGATTTCGACACTGAAGCTTTCTTT CATSDLKDFDTEAFF
TRBJ2-4 - many TRBV20-1 TGCAGTGCCCCTGGAACTAGCAGGGCCAAAAACATTCAGTACTTC CSAPGTSRAKNIQYF
TRBJ2-6 - once TRBV19 TGTGCCAGTGGGGTCTCTGGGGCCAACGTCCTGACTTTC CASGVSGANVLTF
TRBJ1-2 - few TRBV2 TGTGCCAGCAGTGACGGGGGGCTTCGTGGCTACACCTTC CASSDGGLRGYTF
TRBJ2-1 TRBD2 - TRBV6-2/TRBV6-3 TGTGCCAGCAGGAGACTAGCGGGCTTGGGTAATGAGCAGTTCTTC CASRRLAGLGNEQFF
TRBJ2-7 TRBD1 many TRBV19 TGTGCCAGTAGACAATACGGACAGGTAATCTACGAGCAGTACTTC CASRQYGQVIYEQYF
TRBJ2-2 - - TRBV5-4 TGTGCCAGCAGCTTGGCCGTTTTTGAGTCTAGCTTCCCCGGGGAGCTGTTTTTT CASSLAVFESSFPGELFF
TRBJ1-1 - - TRBV21-1 TGTGCCGACAGACCGCGTGAGGGACCCCGGACGGGATACACTGAAGCTTTCTTT CADRPREGPRTGYTEAFF
TRBJ1-2 - many TRBV30 TGTGCCTGGAGGGCTAACTATGGCTACACCTTC CAWRANYGYTF
TRBJ2-2 - - TRBV27 TGTGCCAGCAGTTCCTCAGGTCCGGGGGGGGAGCTGTTTTTT CASSSSGPGGELFF
TRBJ2-3 TRBD2 few TRBV5-6 TGTGCCAGCAGCGGAGTAGCGGGGGGCGGAGATACGCAGTATTTT CASSGVAGGGDTQYF
TRBJ1-6 - many TRBV7-2 TGTGCCAGCAGCTTATTCGCGTTACAGAATTCACCCCTCCACTTT CASSLFALQNSPLHF
TRBJ2-5 - - TRBV7-9 TGTGCCAGCAGCTTAGCGGGAGAGGGCCCCAGGGCGACCCAGTACTTC CASSLAGEGPRATQYF
TRBJ1-1 - many TRBV20-1 TGCAGTGCTAGAGCCGGGACTTCGGAAGCTTTCTTT CSARAGTSEAFF
TRBJ2-3 TRBD2 many TRBV14 TGTGCCAGCAGCCCTAAGGCGGGGGGAGCAGATACGCAGTATTTT CASSPKAGGADTQYF
TRBJ1-1 - many TRBV6-5 TGTGCCAGCAGAGGAGGGATTGAAGCTTTCTTT CASRGGIEAFF
TRBJ2-1 - - TRBV4-1 TGCGCCAGCAGACAGCTCGGTGAGCAGTTCTTC CASRQLGEQFF
TRBJ2-1 TRBD2 - TRBV20-1 TGCAGTGTTCGAGGCGCGGGGGGGCGCTCCTACAATGAGCAGTTCTTC CSVRGAGGRSYNEQFF
TRBJ2-1 - few TRBV10-3 TGTGCCATCAGTGAGTCCCTTCCTGACAGGGCGGGGTACAATGAGCAGTTCTTC CAISESLPDRAGYNEQFF
TRBJ1-5 TRBD1 - TRBV6-6 TGTGCCAGCAGTGGGGGGACAGGTTCAACTAATCAGCCCCAGCATTTT CASSGGTGSTNQPQHF
TRBJ2-3 TRBD1 - TRBV7-2 TGTGCCAGCAGCTTAACTGGGACAGGGGGAAGGTCAGATACGCAGTATTTT CASSLTGTGGRSDTQYF
TRBJ1-1 - - TRBV6-5 TGTGCCAGCAGTTCCCCTAAAAAGGGGTCGAACACTGAAGCTTTCTTT CASSSPKKGSNTEAFF
TRBJ2-7 - few TRBV19 TGTGCCAGTACCTCCTCCGGGACCGCGAGCTCCTACGAGCAGTACTTC CASTSSGTASSYEQYF
TRBJ2-1 TRBD1 - TRBV2 TGTGCCAGCAGTGAAGGAGACAGGGCCGGCTATGAGCAGTTCTTC CASSEGDRAGYEQFF
TRBJ2-2 - - TRBV7-6 TGTGCCAGCAGCTTCGACAGACCGAACACCGGGGAGCTGTTTTTT CASSFDRPNTGELFF
TRBJ1-1 - few TRBV29-1 TGCAGCGTTGTATTTTGGCCGGGTGAAGTTGAAGCTTTCTTT CSVVFWPGEVEAFF
TRBJ1-2 TRBD1 - TRBV5-1 TGCGCCAGCAGCTTGGGGACAGGGCATGGCTATGGCTACACCTTC CASSLGTGHGYGYTF